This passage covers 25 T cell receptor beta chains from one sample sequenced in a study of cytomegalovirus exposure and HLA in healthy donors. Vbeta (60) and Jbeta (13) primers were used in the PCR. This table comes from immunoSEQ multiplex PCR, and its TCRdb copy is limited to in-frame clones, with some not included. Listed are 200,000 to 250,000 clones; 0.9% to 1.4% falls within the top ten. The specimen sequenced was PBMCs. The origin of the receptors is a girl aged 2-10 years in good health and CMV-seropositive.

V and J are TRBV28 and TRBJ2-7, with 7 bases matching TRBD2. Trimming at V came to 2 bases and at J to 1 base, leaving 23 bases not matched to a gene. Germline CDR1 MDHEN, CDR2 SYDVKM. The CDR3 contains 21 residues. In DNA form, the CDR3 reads TGTGCCAGCAGTTTAGGGTTCGCCGTCGATCGCATAGCGGGTGATTCCTACGAGCAGTACTTC. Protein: CASSLGFAVDRIAGDSYEQYF.

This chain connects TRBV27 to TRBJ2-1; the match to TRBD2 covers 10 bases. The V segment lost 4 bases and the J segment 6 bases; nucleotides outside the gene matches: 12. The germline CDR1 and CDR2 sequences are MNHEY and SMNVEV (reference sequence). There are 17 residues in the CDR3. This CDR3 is CASSSAGGPSFSNEQFF. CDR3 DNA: TGTGCCAGCAGTTCAGCGGGAGGGCCTTCTTTTAGCAATGAGCAGTTCTTC.

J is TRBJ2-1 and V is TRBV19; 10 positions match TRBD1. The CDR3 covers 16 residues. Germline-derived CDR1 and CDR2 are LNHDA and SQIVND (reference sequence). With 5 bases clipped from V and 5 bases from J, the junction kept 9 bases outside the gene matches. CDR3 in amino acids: CASSFLGTGANNEQFF. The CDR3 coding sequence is TGTGCCAGTAGTTTCCTCGGGACAGGGGCTAACAATGAGCAGTTCTTC. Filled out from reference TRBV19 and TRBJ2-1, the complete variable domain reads DGGITQSPKYLFRKEGQNVTLSCEQNLNHDAMYWYRQDPGQGLRLIYYSQIVNDFQKGDIAEGYSVSREKKESFPLTVTSAQKNPTAFYLCASSFLGTGANNEQFFGPGTRLTVL.

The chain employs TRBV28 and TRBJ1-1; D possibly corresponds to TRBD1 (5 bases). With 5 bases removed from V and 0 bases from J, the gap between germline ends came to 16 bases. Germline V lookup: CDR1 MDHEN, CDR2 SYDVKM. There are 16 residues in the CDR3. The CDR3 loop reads CASSRLEGTVNTEAFF. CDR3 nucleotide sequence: TGTGCCAGCAGTCGGCTGGAGGGGACTGTGAACACTGAAGCTTTCTTT. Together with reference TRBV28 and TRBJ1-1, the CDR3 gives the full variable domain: DVKVTQSSRYLVKRTGEKVFLECVQDMDHENMFWYRQDPGLGLRLIYFSYDVKMKEKGDIPEGYSVSREKKERFSLILESASTNQTSMYLCASSRLEGTVNTEAFFGQGTRLTVV.

Here the CDR3 DNA reads TGCGCCACCACTGGAGCGGGGCTGCGGGAAGATACGCAGTATTTT. It yields the protein CATTGAGLREDTQYF. This sequence joins TRBV5-1 and TRBJ2-3; 7 positions agree with TRBD2. The trim removed 9 bases at V and 5 bases at J, leaving 15 bases unmatched. Germline loops: CDR1 SGHRS, CDR2 YFSETQ. This CDR3 has 15 amino acids.

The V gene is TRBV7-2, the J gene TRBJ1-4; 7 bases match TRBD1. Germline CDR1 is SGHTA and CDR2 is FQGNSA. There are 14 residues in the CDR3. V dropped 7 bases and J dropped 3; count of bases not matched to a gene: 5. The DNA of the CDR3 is TGTGCCAGCACCCCCGGGACAGCTAATGAAAAACTGTTTTTT. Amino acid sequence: CASTPGTANEKLFF.

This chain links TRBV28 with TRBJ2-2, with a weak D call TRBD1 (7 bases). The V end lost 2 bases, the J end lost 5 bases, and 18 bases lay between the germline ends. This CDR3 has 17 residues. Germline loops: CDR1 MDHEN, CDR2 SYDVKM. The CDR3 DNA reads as TGTGCCAGCAGTTTAAGCGGGCAGGGGGACGGAACCGGGGAGCTGTTTTTT. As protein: CASSLSGQGDGTGELFF. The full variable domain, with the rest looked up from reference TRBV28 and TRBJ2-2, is DVKVTQSSRYLVKRTGEKVFLECVQDMDHENMFWYRQDPGLGLRLIYFSYDVKMKEKGDIPEGYSVSREKKERFSLILESASTNQTSMYLCASSLSGQGDGTGELFFGEGSRLTVL.

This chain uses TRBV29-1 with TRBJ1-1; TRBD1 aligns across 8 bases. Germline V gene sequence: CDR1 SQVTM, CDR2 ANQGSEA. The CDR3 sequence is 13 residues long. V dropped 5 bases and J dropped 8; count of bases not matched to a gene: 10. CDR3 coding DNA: TGCAGCGTTCGAACCCGGGGACAGGCCGAAGCTTTCTTT. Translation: CSVRTRGQAEAFF.

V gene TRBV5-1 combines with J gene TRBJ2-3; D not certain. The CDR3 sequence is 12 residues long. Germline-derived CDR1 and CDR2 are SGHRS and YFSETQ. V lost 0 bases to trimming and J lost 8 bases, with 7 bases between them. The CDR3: CASSLAGITQYF. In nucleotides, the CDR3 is TGCGCCAGCAGCTTGGCGGGTATTACGCAGTATTTT.

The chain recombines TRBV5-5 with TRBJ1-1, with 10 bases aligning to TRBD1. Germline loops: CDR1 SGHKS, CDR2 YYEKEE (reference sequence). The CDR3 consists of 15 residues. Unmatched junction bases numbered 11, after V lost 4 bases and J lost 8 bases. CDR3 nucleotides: TGTGCCAGCAGCAGACCACCGGGACAGGGGATGGAAGCTTTCTTT. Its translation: CASSRPPGQGMEAFF.

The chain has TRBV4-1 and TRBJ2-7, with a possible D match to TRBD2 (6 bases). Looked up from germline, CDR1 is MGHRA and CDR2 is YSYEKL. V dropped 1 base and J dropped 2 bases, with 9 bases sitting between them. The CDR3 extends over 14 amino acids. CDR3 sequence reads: CASSQGSGTYEQYF. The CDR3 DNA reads TGCGCCAGCAGCCAAGGTAGCGGAACCTACGAGCAGTACTTC.

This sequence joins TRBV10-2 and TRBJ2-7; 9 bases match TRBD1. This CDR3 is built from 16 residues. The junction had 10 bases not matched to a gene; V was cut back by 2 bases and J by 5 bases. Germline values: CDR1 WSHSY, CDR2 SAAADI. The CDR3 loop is CASSEGTGFKMDEQYF. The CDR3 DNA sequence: TGCGCCAGCAGTGAGGGGACAGGGTTTAAGATGGACGAGCAGTACTTC.

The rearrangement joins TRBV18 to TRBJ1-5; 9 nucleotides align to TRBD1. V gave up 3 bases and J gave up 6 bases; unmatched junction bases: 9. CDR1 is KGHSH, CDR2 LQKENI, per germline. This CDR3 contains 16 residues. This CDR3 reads CASSPPGQGLFQPQHF. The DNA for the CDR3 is TGTGCCAGCTCACCCCCGGGACAGGGCCTCTTTCAGCCCCAGCATTTT.

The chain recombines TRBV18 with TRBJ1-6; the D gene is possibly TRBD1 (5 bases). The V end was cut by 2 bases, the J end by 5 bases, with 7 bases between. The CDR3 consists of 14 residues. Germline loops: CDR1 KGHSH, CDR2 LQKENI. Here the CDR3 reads CASSPGGDNSPLHF. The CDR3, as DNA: TGTGCCAGCTCACCAGGAGGGGATAATTCACCCCTCCACTTT. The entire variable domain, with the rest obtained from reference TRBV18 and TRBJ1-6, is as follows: NAGVMQNPRHLVRRRGQEARLRCSPMKGHSHVYWYRQLPEEGLKFMVYLQKENIIDESGMPKERFSAEFPKEGPSILRIQQVVRGDSAAYFCASSPGGDNSPLHFGNGTRLTVT.

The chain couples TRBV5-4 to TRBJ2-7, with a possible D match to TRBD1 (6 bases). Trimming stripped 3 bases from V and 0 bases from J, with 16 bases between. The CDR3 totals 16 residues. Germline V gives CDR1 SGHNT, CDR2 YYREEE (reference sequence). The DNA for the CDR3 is TGTGCCAGCAGCTCGGACAGCTCCCCGAGCTCCTACGAGCAGTACTTC. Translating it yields CASSSDSSPSSYEQYF.

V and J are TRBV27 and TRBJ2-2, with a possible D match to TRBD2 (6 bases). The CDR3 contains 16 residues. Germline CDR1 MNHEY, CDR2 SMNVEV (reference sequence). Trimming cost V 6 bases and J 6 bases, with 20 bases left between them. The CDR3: CASRTSTGSHPGELFF. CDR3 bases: TGTGCCAGCAGGACCTCCACCGGGAGCCACCCCGGGGAGCTGTTTTTT.

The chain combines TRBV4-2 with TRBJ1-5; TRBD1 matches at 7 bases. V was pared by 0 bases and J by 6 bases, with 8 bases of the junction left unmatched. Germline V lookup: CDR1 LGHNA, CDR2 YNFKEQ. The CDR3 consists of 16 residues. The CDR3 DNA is TGTGCCAGCAGCCAAGATCTAGGAGGGGGCGGTCAGCCCCAGCATTTT. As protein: CASSQDLGGGGQPQHF.

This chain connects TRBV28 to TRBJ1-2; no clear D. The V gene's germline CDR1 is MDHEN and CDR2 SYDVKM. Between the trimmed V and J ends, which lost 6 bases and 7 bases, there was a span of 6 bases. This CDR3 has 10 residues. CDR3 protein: CASRRAGYTF. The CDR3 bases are TGTGCCAGCAGGAGGGCTGGCTACACCTTC.

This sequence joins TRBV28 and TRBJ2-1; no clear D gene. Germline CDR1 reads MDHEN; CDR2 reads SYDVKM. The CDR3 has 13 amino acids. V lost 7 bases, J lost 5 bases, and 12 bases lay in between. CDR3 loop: CASTRTLHNEQFF. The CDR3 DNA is TGTGCCAGCACCCGTACTCTCCACAATGAGCAGTTCTTC.

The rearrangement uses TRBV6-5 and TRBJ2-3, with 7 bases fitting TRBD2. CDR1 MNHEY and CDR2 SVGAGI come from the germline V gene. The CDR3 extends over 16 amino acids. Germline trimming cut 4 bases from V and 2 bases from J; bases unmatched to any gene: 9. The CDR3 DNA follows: TGTGCCAGCAGTTTGCTTGCGGGAGATTTCACAGATACGCAGTATTTT. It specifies CASSLLAGDFTDTQYF.

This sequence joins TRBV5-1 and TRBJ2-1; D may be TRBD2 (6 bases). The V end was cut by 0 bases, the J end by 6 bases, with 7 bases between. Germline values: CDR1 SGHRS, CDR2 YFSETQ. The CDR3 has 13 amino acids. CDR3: CASSLDSGNEQFF. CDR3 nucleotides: TGCGCCAGCAGCTTGGATAGCGGCAATGAGCAGTTCTTC.

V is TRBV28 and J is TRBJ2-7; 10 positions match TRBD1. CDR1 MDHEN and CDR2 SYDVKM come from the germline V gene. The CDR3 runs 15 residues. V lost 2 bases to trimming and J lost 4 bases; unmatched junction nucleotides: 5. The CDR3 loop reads CASSLSGTGAYEQYF. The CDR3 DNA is TGTGCCAGCAGTTTAAGTGGGACAGGGGCGTACGAGCAGTACTTC.

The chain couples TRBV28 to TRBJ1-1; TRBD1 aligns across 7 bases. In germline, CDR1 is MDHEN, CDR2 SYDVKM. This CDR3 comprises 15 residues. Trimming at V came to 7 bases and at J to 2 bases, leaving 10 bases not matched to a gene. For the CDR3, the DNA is TGTGCCAGCACCCCTAGCGACAGGGATAACACTGAAGCTTTCTTT. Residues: CASTPSDRDNTEAFF.

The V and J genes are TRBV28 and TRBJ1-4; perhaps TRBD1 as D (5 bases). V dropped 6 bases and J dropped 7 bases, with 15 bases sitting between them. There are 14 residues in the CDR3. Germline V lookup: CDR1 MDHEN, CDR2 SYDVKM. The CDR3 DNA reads TGTGCCAGCAGGGATATTCAGGGAGGTGAAAAACTGTTTTTT. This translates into CASRDIQGGEKLFF.

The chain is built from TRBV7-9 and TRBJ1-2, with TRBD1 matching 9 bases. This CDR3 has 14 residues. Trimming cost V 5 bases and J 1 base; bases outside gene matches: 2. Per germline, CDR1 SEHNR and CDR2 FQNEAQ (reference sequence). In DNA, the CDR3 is TGTGCCAGCAGCCGGACAGGGGATAACTATGGCTACACCTTC. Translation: CASSRTGDNYGYTF.